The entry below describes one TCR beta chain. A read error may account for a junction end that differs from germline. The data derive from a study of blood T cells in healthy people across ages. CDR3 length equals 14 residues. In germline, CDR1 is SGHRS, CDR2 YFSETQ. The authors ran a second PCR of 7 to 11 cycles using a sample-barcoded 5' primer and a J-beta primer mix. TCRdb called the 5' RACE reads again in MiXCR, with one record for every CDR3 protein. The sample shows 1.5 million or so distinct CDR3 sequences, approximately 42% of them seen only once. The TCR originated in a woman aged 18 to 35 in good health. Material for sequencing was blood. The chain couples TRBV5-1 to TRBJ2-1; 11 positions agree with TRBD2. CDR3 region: CASRTSGTYTEQFF. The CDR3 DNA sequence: TGCGCCAGCAGGACTAGCGGGACCTACACTGAGCAGTTCTTC.